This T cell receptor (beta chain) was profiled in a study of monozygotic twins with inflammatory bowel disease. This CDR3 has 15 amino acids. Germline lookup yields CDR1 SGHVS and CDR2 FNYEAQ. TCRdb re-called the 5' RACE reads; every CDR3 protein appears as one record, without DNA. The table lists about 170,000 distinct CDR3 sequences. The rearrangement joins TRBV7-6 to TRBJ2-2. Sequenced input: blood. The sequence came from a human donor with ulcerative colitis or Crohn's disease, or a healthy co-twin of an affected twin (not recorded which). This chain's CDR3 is CASSVSGSRTGELFF.